The clone carrying this T cell receptor beta chain was found many times. Described time point: sample taken at primary tumor resection. Untreated early-stage non-small cell lung cancer patients, approximately 76 in total, were the donors. Unsorted samples of tumor, nontumor lung or frozen PBMC had their whole RNA sequenced. The data stem from a study of spatial heterogeneity in lung cancer. Overall study: Compared with alpha-chain sequences, beta-chain sequences were consistently detected in greater numbers.

Per the germline V gene, CDR1 is SGDLS and CDR2 is YYNGEE. V lost 3 bases and J lost 6, with 7 bases in between. This CDR3 spans 12 amino acids. The library protocol tagged each TCR cDNA with a unique molecular identifier. TCRdb independently ran MiXCR on the 5' RACE reads; one entry per CDR3 protein. This sample has roughly 38,000 distinct CDR3 sequences, with around 3.1% found just once. This chain joins TRBV9 and TRBJ2-4; TRBD2 might be the D (6 bases). Sequences were derived from normal lung tissue next to the tumor, sampled at surgery. This TCR was recovered from a male donor with early-stage non-small cell lung cancer. This CDR3 reads CASSGDSNIQYF. The CDR3 DNA sequence: TGTGCCAGCAGCGGGGACTCAAACATTCAGTACTTC.